This TCR beta chain came from a study of CD4 T cells in relation to SARS-CoV-2 and coronaviruses. Across the whole study: After 10 days of antigen culture, PBMC TCR beta CDR3s were sequenced.

The unexposed donors gave CD4+ T cells in 2011-2018, prior to COVID-19. CD4+ T cells were isolated from the cells after 10 days of culture. Unexposed-donor CD4+ T cells were probed with SARS-CoV-2 S/N and four cold-coronavirus spikes, cells permitting. The method was immunoSEQ multiplex PCR; TCRdb's version includes in-frame clones alone and lacks a portion of them. The sample contains some 28,000 clones, 74% of which appear only once. This CDR3 is built from 17 residues. V was clipped by 1 base and J by 3 bases, with 16 bases between them. Looked up from germline, CDR1 is MGHDK and CDR2 is SYGVNS. Concerning this clone: The target antigen is unknown.

J is TRBJ2-1 and V is TRBV25-1, with a tentative D call TRBD1 (6 bases). The sample was CD4+ T cells from PBMCs, cultured in vitro. The source of this sequence is a human donor in good health. As DNA, the CDR3 is TGTGCCAGCAGTGAATCGAAAATCATGACAGGCTACAATGAGCAGTTCTTC. The encoded protein is CASSESKIMTGYNEQFF.